This T cell receptor beta chain was sequenced in a study of shared clonotypes between healthy human individuals. Sequencing was at deep level. Authors' data handling: Because ImmunoSEQ provided only junction sequences with no quality scores, the filtering differed. The assay was immunoSEQ multiplex PCR, and TCRdb's table has in-frame clones only and misses some. V and J calls and clone size follow that table, whereas D and trimming were derived from the DNA. The profile shows approximately 480,000 clones, almost 80% of them singletons. Study donors comprised healthy, HIV-negative adults devoid of recent acute infection or vaccination. V shed 2 bases, J shed 13 bases, and the junction held 3 bases outside the gene matches. From germline, CDR1 is MNHEY and CDR2 SMNVEV (reference sequence). This CDR3 spans 12 amino acids.

Sequenced sample: PBMCs. The clonotype was recovered from a woman between 40 and 50 years old in good health. Some clones in this sample may be carry-over from other donors' samples. The chain links TRBV27 to TRBJ2-1; 9 bases map to TRBD2. CDR3 residues: CASSLRGRAQFF. CDR3 nucleotides: TGTGCCAGCAGTTTACGCGGGAGGGCCCAGTTCTTC.